The sequence of this T cell receptor beta chain was determined in a study of T cells in Graves' hyperthyroidism and ophthalmopathy. J gave up 4 bases and V 5 bases, and 7 bases lay outside the gene matches. Germline CDR1 is SGHVS and CDR2 is FQNEAQ. The CDR3 length is 16 residues. Amplified TCR beta CDR3 regions derived from RNA transcripts. In the first-round RT-PCR of the TCR CDR3, the HTBI primer set was used. TCRdb independently ran MiXCR on the multiplex PCR reads; one entry per CDR3 protein. The table has about 420,000 distinct CDR3 sequences, roughly 15% seen once. Note on this clonotype: Its antigen remains unknown.

Diagnostic decisions used clinical symptoms, serum thyroxine and TRAb, thyroid ultrasound and orbital computed tomography. Study results and limitations: The model made its ophthalmopathy prediction, and onset followed a median roughly 6.5 months later.

Sample: blood. This clonotype originated in a woman younger than 35 with Graves' hyperthyroidism. The chain joins TRBV7-8 to TRBJ2-1; 11 positions match TRBD1. The CDR3 DNA reads as TGTGCCAGCAGCCCCCGGGACAGGGGGTTGTACAATGAGCAGTTCTTC. Amino acids: CASSPRDRGLYNEQFF. Looking up the rest from reference TRBV7-8 and TRBJ2-1 gives the full variable domain: GAGVSQSPRYKVAKRGQDVALRCDPISGHVSLFWYQQALGQGPEFLTYFQNEAQLDKSGLPSDRFFAERPEGSVSTLKIQRTQQEDSAVYLCASSPRDRGLYNEQFFGPGTRLTVL.